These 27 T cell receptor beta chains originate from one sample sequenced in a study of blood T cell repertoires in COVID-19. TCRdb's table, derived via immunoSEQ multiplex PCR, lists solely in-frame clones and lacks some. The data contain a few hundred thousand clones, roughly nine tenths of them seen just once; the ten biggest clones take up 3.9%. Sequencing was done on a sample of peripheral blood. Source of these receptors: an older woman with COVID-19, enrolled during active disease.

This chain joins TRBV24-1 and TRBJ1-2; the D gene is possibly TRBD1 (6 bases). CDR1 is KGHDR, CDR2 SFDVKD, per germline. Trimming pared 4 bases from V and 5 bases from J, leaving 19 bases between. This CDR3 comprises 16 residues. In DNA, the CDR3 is TGTGCCACCAGTGACCCGTCGGTGGGGGCTCAATATGGCTACACCTTC. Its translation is CATSDPSVGAQYGYTF.

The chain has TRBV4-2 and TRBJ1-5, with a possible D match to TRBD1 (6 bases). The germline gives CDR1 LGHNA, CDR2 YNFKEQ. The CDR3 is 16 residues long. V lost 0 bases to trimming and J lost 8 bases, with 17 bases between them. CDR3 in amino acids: CASSQDRTDTLEPQHF. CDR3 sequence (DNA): TGTGCCAGCAGCCAAGATAGGACAGACACCTTAGAGCCCCAGCATTTT.

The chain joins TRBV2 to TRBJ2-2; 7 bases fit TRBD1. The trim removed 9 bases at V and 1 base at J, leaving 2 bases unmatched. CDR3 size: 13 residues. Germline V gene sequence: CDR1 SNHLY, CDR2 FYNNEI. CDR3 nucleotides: TGTGCCAGGACAGGGAGGAACACCGGGGAGCTGTTTTTT. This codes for CARTGRNTGELFF.

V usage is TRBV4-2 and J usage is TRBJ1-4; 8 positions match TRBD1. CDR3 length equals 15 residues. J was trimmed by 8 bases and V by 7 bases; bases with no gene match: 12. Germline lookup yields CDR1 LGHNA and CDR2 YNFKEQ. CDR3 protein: CASNPPGQAREKLFF. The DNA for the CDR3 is TGTGCCAGCAACCCTCCGGGACAGGCCCGAGAAAAACTGTTTTTT.

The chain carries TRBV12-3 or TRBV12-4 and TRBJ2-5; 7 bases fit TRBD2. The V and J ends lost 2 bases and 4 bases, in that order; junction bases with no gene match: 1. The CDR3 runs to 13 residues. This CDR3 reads CASSLSGGETQYF. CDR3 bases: TGTGCCAGCAGTTTATCGGGGGGAGAGACCCAGTACTTC.

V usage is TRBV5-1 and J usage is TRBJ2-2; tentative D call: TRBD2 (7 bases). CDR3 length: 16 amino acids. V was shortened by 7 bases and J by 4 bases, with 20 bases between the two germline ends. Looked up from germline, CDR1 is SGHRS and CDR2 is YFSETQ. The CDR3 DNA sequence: TGCGCCAGCCTTCCGGCGGGGGCCGAGGGCACCGGGGAGCTGTTTTTT. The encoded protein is CASLPAGAEGTGELFF.

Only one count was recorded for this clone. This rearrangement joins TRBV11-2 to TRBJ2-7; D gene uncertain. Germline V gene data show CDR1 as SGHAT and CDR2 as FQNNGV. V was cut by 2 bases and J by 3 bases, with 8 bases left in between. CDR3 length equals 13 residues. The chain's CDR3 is CASSLSTSYEQYF. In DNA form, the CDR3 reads TGTGCCAGCAGCTTATCCACCAGCTACGAGCAGTACTTC.

CDR3 nucleotides: TGTGCCAGCAGTTCTTTCAGGGGTCCTTTCGATGAAAAACTGTTTTTT. Its translation: CASSSFRGPFDEKLFF. This chain links TRBV6-6 with TRBJ1-4, with D perhaps TRBD1 (6 bases). Trimming shortened V by 4 bases and J by 6 bases, and 18 bases separated the two germline ends. Per the germline V gene, CDR1 is MNHNY and CDR2 is SVGAGI (reference sequence). The CDR3 consists of 16 residues.

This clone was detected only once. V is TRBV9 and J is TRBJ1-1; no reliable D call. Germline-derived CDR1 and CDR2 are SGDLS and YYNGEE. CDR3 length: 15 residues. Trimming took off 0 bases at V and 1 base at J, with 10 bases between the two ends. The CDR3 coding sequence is TGTGCCAGCAGCGTAGTCTCTGGGCAGAACACTGAAGCTTTCTTT. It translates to CASSVVSGQNTEAFF.

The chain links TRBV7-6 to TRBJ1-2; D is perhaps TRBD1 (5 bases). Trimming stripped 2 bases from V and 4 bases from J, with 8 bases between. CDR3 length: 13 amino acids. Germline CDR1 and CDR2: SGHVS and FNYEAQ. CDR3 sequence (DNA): TGTGCCAGCAGCTTATCAGGGTCCTATGGCTACACCTTC. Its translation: CASSLSGSYGYTF. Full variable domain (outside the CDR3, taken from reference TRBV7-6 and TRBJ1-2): GAGVSQSPRYKVTKRGQDVALRCDPISGHVSLYWYRQALGQGPEFLTYFNYEAQQDKSGLPNDRFSAERPEGSISTLTIQRTEQRDSAMYRCASSLSGSYGYTFGSGTRLTVV.

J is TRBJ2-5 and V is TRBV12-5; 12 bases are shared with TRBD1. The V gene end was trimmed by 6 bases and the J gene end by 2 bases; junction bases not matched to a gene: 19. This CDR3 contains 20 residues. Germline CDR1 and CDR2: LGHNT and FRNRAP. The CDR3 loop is CASGLGTGGQIVVGQETQYF. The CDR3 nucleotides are TGTGCTAGTGGCCTCGGGACAGGGGGCCAAATAGTAGTAGGTCAAGAGACCCAGTACTTC. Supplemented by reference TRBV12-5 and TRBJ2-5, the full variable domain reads DARVTQTPRHKVTEMGQEVTMRCQPILGHNTVFWYRQTMMQGLELLAYFRNRAPLDDSGMPKDRFSAEMPDATLATLKIQPSEPRDSAVYFCASGLGTGGQIVVGQETQYFGPGTRLLVL.

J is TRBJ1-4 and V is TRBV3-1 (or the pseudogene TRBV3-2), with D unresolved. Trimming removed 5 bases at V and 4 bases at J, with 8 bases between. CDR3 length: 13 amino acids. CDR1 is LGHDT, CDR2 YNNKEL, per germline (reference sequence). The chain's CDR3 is CASSRGVNEKLFF. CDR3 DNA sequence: TGTGCCAGCAGCAGAGGAGTTAATGAAAAACTGTTTTTT.

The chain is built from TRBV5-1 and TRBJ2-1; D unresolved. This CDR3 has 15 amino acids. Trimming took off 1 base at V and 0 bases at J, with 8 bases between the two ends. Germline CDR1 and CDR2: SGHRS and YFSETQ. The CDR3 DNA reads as TGCGCCAGCAGCTTGAACCCTAGCTCCTACAATGAGCAGTTCTTC. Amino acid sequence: CASSLNPSSYNEQFF.

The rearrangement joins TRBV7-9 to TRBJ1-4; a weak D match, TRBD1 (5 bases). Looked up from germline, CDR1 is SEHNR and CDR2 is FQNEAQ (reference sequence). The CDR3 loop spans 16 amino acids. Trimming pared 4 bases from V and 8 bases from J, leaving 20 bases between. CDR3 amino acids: CASSSGSGNRGEKLFF. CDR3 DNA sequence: TGTGCCAGCAGCTCCGGTTCGGGGAACCGGGGGGAAAAACTGTTTTTT. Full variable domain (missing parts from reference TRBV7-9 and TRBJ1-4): DTGVSQNPRHKITKRGQNVTFRCDPISEHNRLYWYRQTLGQGPEFLTYFQNEAQLEKSRLLSDRFSAERPKGSFSTLEIQRTEQGDSAMYLCASSSGSGNRGEKLFFGSGTQLSVL.

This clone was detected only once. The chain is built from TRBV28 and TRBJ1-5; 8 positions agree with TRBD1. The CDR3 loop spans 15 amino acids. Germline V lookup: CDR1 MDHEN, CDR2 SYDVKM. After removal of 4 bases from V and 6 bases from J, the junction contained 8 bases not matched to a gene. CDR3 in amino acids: CASSSYRGVGQPQHF. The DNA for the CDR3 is TGTGCCAGCAGTTCTTACAGGGGGGTCGGTCAGCCCCAGCATTTT.

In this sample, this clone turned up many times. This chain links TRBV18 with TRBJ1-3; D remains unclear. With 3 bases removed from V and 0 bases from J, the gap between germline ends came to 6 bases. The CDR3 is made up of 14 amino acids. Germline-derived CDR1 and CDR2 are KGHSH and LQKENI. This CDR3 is CASSPVSSGNTIYF. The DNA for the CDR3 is TGTGCCAGCTCACCCGTCTCCTCTGGAAACACCATATATTTT.

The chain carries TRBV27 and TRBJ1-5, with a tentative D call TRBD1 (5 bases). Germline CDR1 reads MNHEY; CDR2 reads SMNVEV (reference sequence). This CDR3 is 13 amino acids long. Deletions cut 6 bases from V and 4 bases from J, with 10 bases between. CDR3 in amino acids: CASRGLYNQPQHF. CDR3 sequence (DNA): TGTGCCAGCAGGGGACTGTATAATCAGCCCCAGCATTTT.

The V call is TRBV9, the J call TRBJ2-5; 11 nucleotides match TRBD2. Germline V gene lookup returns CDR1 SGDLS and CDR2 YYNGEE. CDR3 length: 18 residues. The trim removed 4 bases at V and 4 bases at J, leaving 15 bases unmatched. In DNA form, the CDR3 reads TGTGCCAGCAGCCCTTGGATTAGCGGGGGGGCCGTTTCAGAGACCCAGTACTTC. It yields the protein CASSPWISGGAVSETQYF.

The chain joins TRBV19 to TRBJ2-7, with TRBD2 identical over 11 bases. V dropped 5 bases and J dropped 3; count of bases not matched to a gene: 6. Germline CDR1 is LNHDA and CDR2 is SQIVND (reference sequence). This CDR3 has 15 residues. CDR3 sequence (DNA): TGTGCCAGTAGTTCTTCTAGCGGGGGGTTCTACGAGCAGTACTTC. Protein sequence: CASSSSSGGFYEQYF.

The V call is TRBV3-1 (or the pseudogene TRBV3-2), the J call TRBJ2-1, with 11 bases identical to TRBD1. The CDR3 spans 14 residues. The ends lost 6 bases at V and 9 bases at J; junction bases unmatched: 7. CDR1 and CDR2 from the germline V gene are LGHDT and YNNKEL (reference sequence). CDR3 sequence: CASRLGQGGGEQFF. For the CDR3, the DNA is TGTGCCAGCAGGTTGGGACAGGGGGGAGGTGAGCAGTTCTTC.

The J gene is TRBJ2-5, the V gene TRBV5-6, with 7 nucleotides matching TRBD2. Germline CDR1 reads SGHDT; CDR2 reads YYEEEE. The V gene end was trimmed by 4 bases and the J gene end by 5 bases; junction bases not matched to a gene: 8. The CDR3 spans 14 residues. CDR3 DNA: TGTGCCAGCAGCCCACCAGCGGGGACCGAGACCCAGTACTTC. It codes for CASSPPAGTETQYF.

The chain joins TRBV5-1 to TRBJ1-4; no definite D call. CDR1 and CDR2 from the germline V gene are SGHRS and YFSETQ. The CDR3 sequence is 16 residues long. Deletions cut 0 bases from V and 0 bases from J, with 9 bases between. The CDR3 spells CASSLGLGATNEKLFF. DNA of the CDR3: TGCGCCAGCAGCTTGGGTCTGGGAGCAACTAATGAAAAACTGTTTTTT.

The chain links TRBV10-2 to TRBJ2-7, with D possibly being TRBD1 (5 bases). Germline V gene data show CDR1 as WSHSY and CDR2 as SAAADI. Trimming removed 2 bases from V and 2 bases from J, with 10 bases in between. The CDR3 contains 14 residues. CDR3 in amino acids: CASSENRLTYEQYF. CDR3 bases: TGCGCCAGCAGTGAGAACAGGTTAACCTACGAGCAGTACTTC.

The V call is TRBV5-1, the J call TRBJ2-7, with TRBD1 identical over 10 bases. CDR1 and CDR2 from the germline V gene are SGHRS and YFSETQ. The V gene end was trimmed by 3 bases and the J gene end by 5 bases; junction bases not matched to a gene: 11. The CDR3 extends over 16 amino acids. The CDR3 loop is CASSSNGGQGFHEQYF. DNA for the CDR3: TGCGCCAGCAGCTCAAATGGGGGACAGGGGTTCCACGAGCAGTACTTC.

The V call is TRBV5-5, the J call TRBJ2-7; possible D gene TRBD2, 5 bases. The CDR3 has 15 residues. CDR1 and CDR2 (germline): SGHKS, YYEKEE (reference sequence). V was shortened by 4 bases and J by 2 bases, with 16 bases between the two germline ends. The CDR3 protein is CASSTPWRLPYEQYF. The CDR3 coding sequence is TGTGCCAGCAGCACCCCCTGGAGGCTACCCTACGAGCAGTACTTC. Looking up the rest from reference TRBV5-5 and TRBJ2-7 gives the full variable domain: DAGVTQSPTHLIKTRGQQVTLRCSPISGHKSVSWYQQVLGQGPQFIFQYYEKEERGRGNFPDRFSARQFPNYSSELNVNALLLGDSALYLCASSTPWRLPYEQYFGPGTRLTVT.

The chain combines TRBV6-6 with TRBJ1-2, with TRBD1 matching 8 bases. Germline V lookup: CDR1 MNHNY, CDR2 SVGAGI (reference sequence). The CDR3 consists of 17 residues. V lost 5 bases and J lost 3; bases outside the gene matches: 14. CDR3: CASSPSDRATSYYGYTF. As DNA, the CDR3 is TGTGCCAGCAGTCCATCGGACAGGGCGACATCTTACTATGGCTACACCTTC.

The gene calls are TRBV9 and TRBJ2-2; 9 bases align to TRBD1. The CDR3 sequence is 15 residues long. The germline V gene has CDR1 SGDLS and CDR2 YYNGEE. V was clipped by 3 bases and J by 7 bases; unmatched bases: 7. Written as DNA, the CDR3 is TGTGCCAGCAGCGCCGGGACAGGGAGTTACGGGGAGCTGTTTTTT. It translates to CASSAGTGSYGELFF.